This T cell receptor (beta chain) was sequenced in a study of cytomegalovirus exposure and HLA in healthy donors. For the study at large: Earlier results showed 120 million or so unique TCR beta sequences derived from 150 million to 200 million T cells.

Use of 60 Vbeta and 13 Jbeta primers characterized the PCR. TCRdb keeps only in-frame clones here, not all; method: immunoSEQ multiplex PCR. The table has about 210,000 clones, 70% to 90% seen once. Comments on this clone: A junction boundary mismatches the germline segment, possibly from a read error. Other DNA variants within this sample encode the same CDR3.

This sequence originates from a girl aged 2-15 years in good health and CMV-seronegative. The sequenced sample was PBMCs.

CDR3 DNA sequence: TGTGCCAGTAGCCCGCGGACAGGGGGGAACACTGAAGCCTTCTTT. This codes for CASSPRTGGNTEAFF. This sequence joins TRBV19 and TRBJ1-1, with 10 bases that match TRBD1. This CDR3 has 15 amino acids. Germline values: CDR1 LNHDA, CDR2 SQIVND (reference sequence).